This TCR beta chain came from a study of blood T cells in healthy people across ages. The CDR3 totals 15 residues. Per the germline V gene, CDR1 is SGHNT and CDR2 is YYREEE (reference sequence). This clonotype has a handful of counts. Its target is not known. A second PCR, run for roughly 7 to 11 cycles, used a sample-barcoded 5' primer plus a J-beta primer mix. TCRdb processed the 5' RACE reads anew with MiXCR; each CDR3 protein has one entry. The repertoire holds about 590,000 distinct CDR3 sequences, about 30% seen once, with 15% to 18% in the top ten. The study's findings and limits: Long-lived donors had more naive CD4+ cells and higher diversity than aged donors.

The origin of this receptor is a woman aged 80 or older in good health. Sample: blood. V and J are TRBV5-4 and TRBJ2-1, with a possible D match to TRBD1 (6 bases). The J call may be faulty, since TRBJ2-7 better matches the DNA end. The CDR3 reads CASSSGEKSYNEQYF. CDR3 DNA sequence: TGTGCCAGCAGCTCAGGGGAGAAGTCCTACAATGAGCAGTACTTC.